This TCR beta chain was sequenced during a study of blood T cell repertoires in COVID-19. Study in general: Specimens from acute and convalescent COVID-19 originated in the United States, Italy and Spain. Nucleic acid was either cDNA or gDNA, and it came from T cells, B-cell-depleted T cells, or PBMCs.

Germline lookup yields CDR1 MNHEY and CDR2 SVGAGI. The CDR3 sequence is 12 residues long. V lost 8 bases, J lost 11 bases, and 16 bases lay in between. Original data processing: Scientists estimated how many nucleated cells there were by amplifying reference gene primers. Using immunoSEQ multiplex PCR, the repertoire was profiled, and TCRdb retains in-frame clones only, with some absent. V and J calls and clone size are those listed in that table; D and trimming were worked out from the DNA. The sample includes more than 300,000 clones, around 83% of them seen just once. This chain joins TRBV6-5 and TRBJ2-1; no definite D call. This TCR was sampled from a woman in her forties or fifties with acute or convalescent COVID-19. Sample: peripheral blood. The CDR3 sequence is CASGELTMKQFF. CDR3 sequence (DNA): TGTGCCAGCGGCGAACTAACAATGAAGCAGTTCTTC.